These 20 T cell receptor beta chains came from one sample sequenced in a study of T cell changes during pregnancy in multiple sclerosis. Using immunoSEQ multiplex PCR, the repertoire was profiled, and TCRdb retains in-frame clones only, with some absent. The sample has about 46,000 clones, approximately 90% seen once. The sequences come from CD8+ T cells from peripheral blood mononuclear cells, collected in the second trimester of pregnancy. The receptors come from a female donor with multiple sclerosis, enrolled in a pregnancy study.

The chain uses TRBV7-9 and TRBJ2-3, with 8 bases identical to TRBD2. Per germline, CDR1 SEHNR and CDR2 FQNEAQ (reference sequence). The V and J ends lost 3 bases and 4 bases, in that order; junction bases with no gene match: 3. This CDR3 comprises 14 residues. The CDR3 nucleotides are TGTGCCAGCAGCTTTAGCGGGGCGGCAGATACGCAGTATTTT. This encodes CASSFSGAADTQYF.

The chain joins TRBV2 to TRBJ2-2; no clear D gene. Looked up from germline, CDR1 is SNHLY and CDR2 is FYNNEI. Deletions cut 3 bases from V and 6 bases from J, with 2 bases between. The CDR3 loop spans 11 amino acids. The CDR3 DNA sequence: TGTGCCAGCAGTGACTCCGGGGAGCTGTTTTTT. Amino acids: CASSDSGELFF.

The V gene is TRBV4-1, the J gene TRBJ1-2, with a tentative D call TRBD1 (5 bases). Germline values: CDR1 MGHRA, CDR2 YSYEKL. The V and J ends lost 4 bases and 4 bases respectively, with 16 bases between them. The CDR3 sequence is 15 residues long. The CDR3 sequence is CASSPSLTETYGYTF. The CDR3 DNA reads TGCGCCAGCAGCCCATCCCTGACAGAGACCTATGGCTACACCTTC.

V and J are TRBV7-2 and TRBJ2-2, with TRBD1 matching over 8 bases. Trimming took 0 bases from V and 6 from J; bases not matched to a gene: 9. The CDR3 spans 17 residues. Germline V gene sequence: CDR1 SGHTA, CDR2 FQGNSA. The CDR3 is CASSLAGTGLGAGELFF. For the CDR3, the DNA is TGTGCCAGCAGCTTAGCCGGGACAGGTCTTGGTGCCGGGGAGCTGTTTTTT. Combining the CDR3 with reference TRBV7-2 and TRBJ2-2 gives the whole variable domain GAGVSQSPSNKVTEKGKDVELRCDPISGHTALYWYRQSLGQGLEFLIYFQGNSAPDKSGLPSDRFSAERTGGSVSTLTIQRTQQEDSAVYLCASSLAGTGLGAGELFFGEGSRLTVL.

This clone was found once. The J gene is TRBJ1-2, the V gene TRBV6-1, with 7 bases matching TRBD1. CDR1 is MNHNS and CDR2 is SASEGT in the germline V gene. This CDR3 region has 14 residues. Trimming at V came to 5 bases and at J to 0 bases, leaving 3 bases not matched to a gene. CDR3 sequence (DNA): TGTGCCAGCAGTTGGGACAGCGCTAACTATGGCTACACCTTC. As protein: CASSWDSANYGYTF.

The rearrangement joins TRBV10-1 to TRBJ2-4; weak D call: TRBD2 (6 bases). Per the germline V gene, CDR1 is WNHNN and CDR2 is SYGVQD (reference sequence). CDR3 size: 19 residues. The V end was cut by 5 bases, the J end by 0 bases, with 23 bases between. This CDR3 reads CASSIPGLCPGGAKNIQYF. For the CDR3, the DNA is TGCGCCAGCAGTATTCCGGGGCTCTGCCCCGGGGGAGCCAAAAACATTCAGTACTTC.

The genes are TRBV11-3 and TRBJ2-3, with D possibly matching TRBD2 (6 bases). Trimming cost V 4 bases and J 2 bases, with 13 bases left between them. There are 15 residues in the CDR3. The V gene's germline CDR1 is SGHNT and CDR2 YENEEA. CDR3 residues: CASSSRGSPTDTQYF. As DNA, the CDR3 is TGTGCCAGCAGCTCCCGGGGGAGTCCCACAGATACGCAGTATTTT.

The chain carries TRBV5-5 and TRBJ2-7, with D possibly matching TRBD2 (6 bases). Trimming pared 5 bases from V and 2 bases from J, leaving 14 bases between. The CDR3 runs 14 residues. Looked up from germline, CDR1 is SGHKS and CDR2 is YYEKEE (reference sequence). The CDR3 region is CASRGGAQTYEQYF. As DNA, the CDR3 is TGTGCCAGCAGGGGGGGAGCGCAGACCTACGAGCAGTACTTC.

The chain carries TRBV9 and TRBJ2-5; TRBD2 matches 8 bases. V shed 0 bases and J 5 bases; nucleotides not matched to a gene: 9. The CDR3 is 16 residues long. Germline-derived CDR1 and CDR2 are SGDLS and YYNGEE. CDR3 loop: CASSVEGLAGSETQYF. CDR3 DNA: TGTGCCAGCAGCGTAGAGGGGTTAGCGGGGTCGGAGACCCAGTACTTC.

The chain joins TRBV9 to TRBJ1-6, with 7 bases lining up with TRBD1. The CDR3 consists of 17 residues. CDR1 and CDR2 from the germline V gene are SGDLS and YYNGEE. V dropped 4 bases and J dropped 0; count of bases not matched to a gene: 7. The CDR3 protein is CASSPGGASSYNSPLHF. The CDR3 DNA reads TGTGCCAGCAGCCCAGGGGGAGCTAGCTCCTATAATTCACCCCTCCACTTT. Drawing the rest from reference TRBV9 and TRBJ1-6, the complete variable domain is DSGVTQTPKHLITATGQRVTLRCSPRSGDLSVYWYQQSLDQGLQFLIQYYNGEERAKGNILERFSAQQFPDLHSELNLSSLELGDSALYFCASSPGGASSYNSPLHFGNGTRLTVT.

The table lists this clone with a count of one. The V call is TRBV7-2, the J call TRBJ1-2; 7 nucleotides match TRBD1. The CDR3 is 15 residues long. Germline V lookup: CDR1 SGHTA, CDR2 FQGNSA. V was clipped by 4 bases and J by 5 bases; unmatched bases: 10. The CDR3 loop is CASSSPGQVPYGYTF. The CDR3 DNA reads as TGTGCCAGCAGCTCGCCAGGACAGGTCCCATATGGCTACACCTTC.

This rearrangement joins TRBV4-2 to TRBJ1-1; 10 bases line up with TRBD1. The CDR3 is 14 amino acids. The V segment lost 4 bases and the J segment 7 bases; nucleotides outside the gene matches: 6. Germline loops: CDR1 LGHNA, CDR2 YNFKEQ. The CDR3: CASSRGTGADEAFF. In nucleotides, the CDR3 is TGTGCCAGCAGCCGTGGGACAGGGGCGGATGAAGCTTTCTTT.

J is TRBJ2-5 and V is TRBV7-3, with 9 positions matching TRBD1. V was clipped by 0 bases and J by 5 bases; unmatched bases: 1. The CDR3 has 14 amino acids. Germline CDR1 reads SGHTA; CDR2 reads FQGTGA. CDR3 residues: CASSLTGQGETQYF. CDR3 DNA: TGTGCCAGCAGCTTAACCGGACAGGGGGAGACCCAGTACTTC. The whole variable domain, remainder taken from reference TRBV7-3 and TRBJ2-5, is GAGVSQTPSNKVTEKGKYVELRCDPISGHTALYWYRQSLGQGPEFLIYFQGTGAADDSGLPNDRFFAVRPEGSVSTLKIQRTERGDSAVYLCASSLTGQGETQYFGPGTRLLVL.

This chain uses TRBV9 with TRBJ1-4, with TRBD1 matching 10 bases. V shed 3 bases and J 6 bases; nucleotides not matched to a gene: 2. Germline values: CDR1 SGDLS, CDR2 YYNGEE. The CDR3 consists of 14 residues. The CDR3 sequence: CASSAGQGDEKLFF. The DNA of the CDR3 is TGTGCCAGCAGCGCTGGACAGGGGGATGAAAAACTGTTTTTT.

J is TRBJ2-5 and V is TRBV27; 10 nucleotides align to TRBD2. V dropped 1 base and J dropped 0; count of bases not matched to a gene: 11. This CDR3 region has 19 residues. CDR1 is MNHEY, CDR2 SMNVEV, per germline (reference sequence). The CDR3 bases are TGTGCCAGCAGTTTATTAGCGGGGGGACCGAAACTGTACCAAGAGACCCAGTACTTC. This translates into CASSLLAGGPKLYQETQYF.

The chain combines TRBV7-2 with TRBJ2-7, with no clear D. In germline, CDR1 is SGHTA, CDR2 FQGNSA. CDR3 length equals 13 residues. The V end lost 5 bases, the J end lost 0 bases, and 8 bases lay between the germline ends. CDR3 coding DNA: TGTGCCAGCAGCCCCTGGCCCTCCTACGAGCAGTACTTC. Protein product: CASSPWPSYEQYF.

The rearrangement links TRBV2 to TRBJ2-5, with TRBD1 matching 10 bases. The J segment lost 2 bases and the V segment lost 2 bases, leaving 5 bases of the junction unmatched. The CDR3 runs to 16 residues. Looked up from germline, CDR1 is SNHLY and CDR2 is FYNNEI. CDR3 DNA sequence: TGTGCCAGCAGTGAACCTCCGGGACAGGGGCAAGAGACCCAGTACTTC. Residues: CASSEPPGQGQETQYF.

CDR3 nucleotide sequence: TGTGCCAGCAGCGGCTCGGGACCTACGGGGACTGGGGTCTACGAGCAGTACTTC. As protein: CASSGSGPTGTGVYEQYF. The genes are TRBV9 and TRBJ2-7, with D possibly being TRBD2 (6 bases). From germline, CDR1 is SGDLS and CDR2 YYNGEE. V lost 3 bases and J 3 bases, leaving 25 bases between the germline ends. The CDR3 covers 18 residues.

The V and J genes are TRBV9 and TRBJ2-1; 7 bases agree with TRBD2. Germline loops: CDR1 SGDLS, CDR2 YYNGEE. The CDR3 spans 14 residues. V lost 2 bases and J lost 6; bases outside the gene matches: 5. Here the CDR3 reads CASSVAGELNEQFF. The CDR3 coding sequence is TGTGCCAGCAGCGTCGCGGGAGAACTCAATGAGCAGTTCTTC.

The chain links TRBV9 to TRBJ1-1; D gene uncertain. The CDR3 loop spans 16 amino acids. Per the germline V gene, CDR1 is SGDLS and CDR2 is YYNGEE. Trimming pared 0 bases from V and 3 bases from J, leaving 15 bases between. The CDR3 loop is CASSVAGRGTYTEAFF. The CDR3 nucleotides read TGTGCCAGCAGCGTAGCGGGTCGGGGAACTTACACTGAAGCTTTCTTT.